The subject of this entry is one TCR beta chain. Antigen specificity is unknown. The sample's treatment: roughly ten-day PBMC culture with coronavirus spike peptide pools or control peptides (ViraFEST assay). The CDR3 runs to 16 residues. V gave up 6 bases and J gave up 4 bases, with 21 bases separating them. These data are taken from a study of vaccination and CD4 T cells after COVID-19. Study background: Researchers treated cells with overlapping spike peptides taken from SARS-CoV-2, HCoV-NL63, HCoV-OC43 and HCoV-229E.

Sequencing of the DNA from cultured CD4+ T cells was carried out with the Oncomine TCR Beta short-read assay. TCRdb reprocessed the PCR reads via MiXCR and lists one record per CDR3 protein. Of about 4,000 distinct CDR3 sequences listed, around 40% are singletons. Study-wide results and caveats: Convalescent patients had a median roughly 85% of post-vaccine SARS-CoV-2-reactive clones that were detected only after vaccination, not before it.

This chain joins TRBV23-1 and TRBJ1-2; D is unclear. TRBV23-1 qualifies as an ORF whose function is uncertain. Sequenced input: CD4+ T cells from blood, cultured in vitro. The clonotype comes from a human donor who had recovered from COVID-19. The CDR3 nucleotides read TGCGCCAGCAGCCAAGGGATACAGCGAGGGTTCTATGGCTACACCTTC. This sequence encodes CASSQGIQRGFYGYTF.